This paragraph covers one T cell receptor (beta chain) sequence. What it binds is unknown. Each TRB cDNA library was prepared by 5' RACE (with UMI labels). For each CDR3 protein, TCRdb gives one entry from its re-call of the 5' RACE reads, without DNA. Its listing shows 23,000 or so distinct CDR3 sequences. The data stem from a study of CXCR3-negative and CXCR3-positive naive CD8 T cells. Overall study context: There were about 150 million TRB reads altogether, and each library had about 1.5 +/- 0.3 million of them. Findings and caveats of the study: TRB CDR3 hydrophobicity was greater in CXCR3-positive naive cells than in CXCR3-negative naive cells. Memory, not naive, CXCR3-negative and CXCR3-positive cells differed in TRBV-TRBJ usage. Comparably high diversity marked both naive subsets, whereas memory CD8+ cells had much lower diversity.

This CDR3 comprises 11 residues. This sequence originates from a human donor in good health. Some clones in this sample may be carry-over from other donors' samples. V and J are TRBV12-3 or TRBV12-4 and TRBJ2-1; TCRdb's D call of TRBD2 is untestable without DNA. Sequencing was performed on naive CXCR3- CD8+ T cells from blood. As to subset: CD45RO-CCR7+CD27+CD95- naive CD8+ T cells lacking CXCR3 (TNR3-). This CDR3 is CASALGNEQFF.